This T cell receptor (beta chain) is drawn from a study of blood T cell repertoires in COVID-19. Overall study context: The United States, Italy and Spain provided the acute and convalescent COVID-19 samples.

TCRdb's table, derived via immunoSEQ multiplex PCR, lists solely in-frame clones and lacks some. The sample holds roughly 53,000 clones, more than 75% seen once. V lost 3 bases to trimming and J lost 0 bases, with 6 bases between them. Germline assignment: CDR1 LNHDA and CDR2 SQIVND (reference sequence). The length of the CDR3 is 14 residues. Sequenced material: peripheral blood. The clonotype was recovered from a man aged 45-65 years with active or convalescent COVID-19. The chain links TRBV19 to TRBJ1-3; D is uncertain. Written as DNA, the CDR3 is TGTGCCAGTAGTATCAAAGCCTCTGGAAACACCATATATTTT. Residues: CASSIKASGNTIYF.